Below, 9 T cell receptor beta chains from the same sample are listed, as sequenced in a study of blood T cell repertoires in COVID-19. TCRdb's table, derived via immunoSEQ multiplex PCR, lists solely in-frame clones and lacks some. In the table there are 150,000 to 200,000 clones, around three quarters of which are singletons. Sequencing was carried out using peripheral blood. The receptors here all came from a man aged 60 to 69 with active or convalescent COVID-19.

The CDR3 here is CAISETSGTGTGGYTF. Written as DNA, the CDR3 is TGTGCCATCAGTGAGACCTCCGGGACAGGGACGGGAGGCTACACCTTC. V is TRBV10-3 and J is TRBJ1-2; 9 bases align to TRBD1. Looked up from germline, CDR1 is ENHRY and CDR2 is SYGVKD. The CDR3 sequence is 16 residues long. V was pared by 2 bases and J by 8 bases, with 12 bases of the junction left unmatched.

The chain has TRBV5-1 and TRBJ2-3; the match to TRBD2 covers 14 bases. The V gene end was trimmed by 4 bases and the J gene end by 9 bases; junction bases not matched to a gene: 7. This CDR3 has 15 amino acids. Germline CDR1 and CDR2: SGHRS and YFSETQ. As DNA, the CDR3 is TGCGCCAGCAGCCCCAGACTAGCGGGAGGGCCGACGCAGTATTTT. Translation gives CASSPRLAGGPTQYF.

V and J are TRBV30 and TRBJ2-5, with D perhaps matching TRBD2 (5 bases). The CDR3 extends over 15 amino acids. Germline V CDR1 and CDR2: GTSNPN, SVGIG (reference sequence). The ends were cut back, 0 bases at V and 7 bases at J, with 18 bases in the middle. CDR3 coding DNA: TGTGCCTGGAGTGTAGGAGGCATCCTTGCCTGGACCCAGTACTTC. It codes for CAWSVGGILAWTQYF. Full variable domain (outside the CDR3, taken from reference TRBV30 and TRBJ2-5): SQTIHQWPATLVQPVGSPLSLECTVEGTSNPNLYWYRQAAGRGLQLLFYSVGIGQISSEVPQNLSASRPQDRQFILSSKKLLLSDSGFYLCAWSVGGILAWTQYFGPGTRLLVL.

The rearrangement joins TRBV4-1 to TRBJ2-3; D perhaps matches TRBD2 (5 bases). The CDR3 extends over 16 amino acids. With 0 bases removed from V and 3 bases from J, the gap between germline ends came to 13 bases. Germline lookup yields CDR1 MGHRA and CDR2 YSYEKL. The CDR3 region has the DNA TGCGCCAGCAGCCAAGACATCCGGGGTAAGACAGATACGCAGTATTTT. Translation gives CASSQDIRGKTDTQYF.

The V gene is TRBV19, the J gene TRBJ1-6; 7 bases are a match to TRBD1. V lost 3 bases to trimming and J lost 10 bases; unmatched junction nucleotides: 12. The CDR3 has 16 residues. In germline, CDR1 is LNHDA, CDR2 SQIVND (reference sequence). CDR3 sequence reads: CASSIKWGTDQSPLHF. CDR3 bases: TGTGCCAGTAGTATTAAGTGGGGGACAGACCAGTCACCCCTCCACTTT.

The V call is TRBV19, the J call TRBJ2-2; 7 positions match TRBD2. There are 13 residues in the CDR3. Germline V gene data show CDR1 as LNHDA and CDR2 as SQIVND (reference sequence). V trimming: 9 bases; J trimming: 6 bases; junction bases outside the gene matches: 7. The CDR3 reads CASKEGRAGELFF. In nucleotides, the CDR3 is TGTGCCAGCAAGGAGGGGAGGGCCGGGGAGCTGTTTTTT.

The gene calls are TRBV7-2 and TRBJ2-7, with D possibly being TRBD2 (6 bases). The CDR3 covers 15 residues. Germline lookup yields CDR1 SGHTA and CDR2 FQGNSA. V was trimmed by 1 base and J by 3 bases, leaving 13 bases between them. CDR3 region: CASSLEVGGLYEQYF. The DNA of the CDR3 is TGTGCCAGCAGCTTAGAGGTGGGAGGCCTCTACGAGCAGTACTTC. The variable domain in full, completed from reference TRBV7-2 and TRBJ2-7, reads GAGVSQSPSNKVTEKGKDVELRCDPISGHTALYWYRQSLGQGLEFLIYFQGNSAPDKSGLPSDRFSAERTGGSVSTLTIQRTQQEDSAVYLCASSLEVGGLYEQYFGPGTRLTVT.

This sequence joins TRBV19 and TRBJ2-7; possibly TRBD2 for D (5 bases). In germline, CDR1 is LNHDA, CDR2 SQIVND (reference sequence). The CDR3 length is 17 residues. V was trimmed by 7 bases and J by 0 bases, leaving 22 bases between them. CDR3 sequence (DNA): TGTGCCAGTACCCCCCGAGGGAACTATCCCTTCTCCTACGAGCAGTACTTC. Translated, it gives CASTPRGNYPFSYEQYF.

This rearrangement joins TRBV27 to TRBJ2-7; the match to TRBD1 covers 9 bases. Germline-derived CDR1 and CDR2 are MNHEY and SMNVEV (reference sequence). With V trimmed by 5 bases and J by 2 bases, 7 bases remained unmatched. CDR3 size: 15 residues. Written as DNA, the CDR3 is TGTGCCAGCAGTGTGGACAGGGGCCTTCCCTACGAGCAGTACTTC. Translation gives CASSVDRGLPYEQYF.